The present entry profiles one T cell receptor beta chain with its context. Its target is not known. Every donor contributed ten milliliters of peripheral blood by blood draw. These data belong to a study of blood T cells in healthy people across ages. Notes on the study in general: PBMC samples, being unsorted, prevented any conclusive comparison of naive and antigen-experienced cells.

For the second PCR, which ran for 7 to 11 cycles, a sample-barcoded 5' primer and a J-beta primer mix were used. Each cDNA was tagged by a template-switch adaptor containing 12 random nucleotides. MiXCR was run by TCRdb on the 5' RACE reads, yielding one entry per CDR3 protein. The sample has 950,000 to 1,200,000 distinct CDR3 sequences; approximately 38% are singletons. V lost 1 base, J lost 5 bases, and 14 bases stayed unmatched. The CDR3 consists of 17 residues. CDR1 SQVTM and CDR2 ANQGSEA come from the germline V gene. Source material: blood. The rearrangement uses TRBV29-1 and TRBJ1-2; 9 bases match TRBD1. This receptor was obtained from a man aged 18 to 29 in good health. CDR3 in DNA: TGCAGCGTTGAAGCCCGGACAGGGGAACCCTTAGAGTATGGCTACACCTTC. Amino acids: CSVEARTGEPLEYGYTF.